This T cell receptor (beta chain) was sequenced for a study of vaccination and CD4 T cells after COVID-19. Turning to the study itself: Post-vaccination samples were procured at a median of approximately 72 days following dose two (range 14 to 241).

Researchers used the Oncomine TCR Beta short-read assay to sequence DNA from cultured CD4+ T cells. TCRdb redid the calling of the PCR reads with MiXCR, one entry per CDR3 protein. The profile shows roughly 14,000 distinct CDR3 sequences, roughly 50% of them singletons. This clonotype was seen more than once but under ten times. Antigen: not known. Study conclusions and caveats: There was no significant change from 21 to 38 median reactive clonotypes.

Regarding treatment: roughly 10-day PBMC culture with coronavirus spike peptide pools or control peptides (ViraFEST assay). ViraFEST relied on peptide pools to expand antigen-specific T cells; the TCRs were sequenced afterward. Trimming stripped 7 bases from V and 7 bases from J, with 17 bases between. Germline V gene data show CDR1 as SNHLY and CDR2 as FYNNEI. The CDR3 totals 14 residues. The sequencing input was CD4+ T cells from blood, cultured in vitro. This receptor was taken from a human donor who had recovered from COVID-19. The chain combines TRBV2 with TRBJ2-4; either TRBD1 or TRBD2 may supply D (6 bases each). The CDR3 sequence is CASKGGSGGNIQYF. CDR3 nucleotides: TGTGCCAGCAAGGGGGGCAGTGGGGGCAACATTCAGTACTTC.